The 11 T cell receptor beta chains in this list originate from one sample, sequenced in a study of patients and donors after allogeneic stem cell transplantation. TCRdb analysed the RT-PCR reads with MiXCR anew, one entry per CDR3 protein. The table shows about 960,000 distinct CDR3 sequences, with around 17% occurring only once. The sample was blood, either unsorted or a sorted T cell fraction (not recorded which). The source is a human donor who was either an allogeneic HSCT recipient or a stem cell or donor lymphocyte infusion donor (not recorded which). It is not recorded whose cells these are; they may come from a transplant donor.

The chain couples TRBV20-1 to TRBJ2-2; 15 bases are a match to TRBD2. The CDR3 is 15 amino acids. CDR1 and CDR2 from the germline V gene are DFQATT and SNEGSKA (reference sequence). The V segment lost 6 bases and the J segment 7 bases; nucleotides outside the gene matches: 6. The CDR3, as DNA: TGCAGTGCAGGGACTAGCGGGGGGAAGGGCGGGGAGCTGTTTTTT. Translated: CSAGTSGGKGGELFF.

The V and J genes are TRBV20-1 and TRBJ1-3; D perhaps matches TRBD1 (6 bases). The germline V gene encodes CDR1 DFQATT and CDR2 SNEGSKA (reference sequence). Deletions cut 0 bases from V and 2 bases from J, with 8 bases between. The CDR3 is made up of 14 amino acids. As DNA, the CDR3 is TGCAGTGCTAGAGAGTCAGGGGCTGGAAACACCATATATTTT. It translates to CSARESGAGNTIYF.

This clonotype was picked up a small number of times. In DNA form, the CDR3 reads TGTGCCAGCAGCCAAGGGCGAAAACTAGCGGAGCAAGAGACCCAGTACTTC. Translating gives CASSQGRKLAEQETQYF. This chain joins TRBV4-2 and TRBJ2-5; TRBD2 aligns across 8 bases. The CDR3 has 17 amino acids. Germline CDR1 and CDR2: LGHNA and YNFKEQ. V shed 1 base and J 2 bases; nucleotides not matched to a gene: 9.

The CDR3 DNA reads as TGTGCCAGCAGCACTGCCCGAGGGAAGGAGTACTTC. It encodes CASSTARGKEYF. The chain employs TRBV5-6 and TRBJ2-7, with a tentative D call TRBD2 (5 bases). Germline CDR1 is SGHDT and CDR2 is YYEEEE. The ends were cut back, 4 bases at V and 11 bases at J, with 16 bases in the middle. There are 12 residues in the CDR3.

This clonotype turned up a few times. The rearrangement links TRBV24-1 to TRBJ2-1; TRBD2 aligns across 11 bases. In germline, CDR1 is KGHDR, CDR2 SFDVKD. The J segment lost 5 bases and the V segment lost 5 bases, leaving 4 bases of the junction unmatched. The CDR3 is made up of 15 amino acids. The CDR3, as DNA: TGTGCCACCAGTGCTGTAGCGGGGGGGCACAATGAGCAGTTCTTC. Translated, it gives CATSAVAGGHNEQFF.

The chain joins TRBV2 to TRBJ1-6; D uncertain. The germline V gene has CDR1 SNHLY and CDR2 FYNNEI. CDR3 length equals 14 residues. V gave up 2 bases and J gave up 6 bases, with 8 bases separating them. CDR3 bases: TGTGCCAGCAGTGAAATCGGGTTTAATTCACCCCTCCACTTT. Translation: CASSEIGFNSPLHF. The full variable domain, completed using reference TRBV2 and TRBJ1-6, is EPEVTQTPSHQVTQMGQEVILRCVPISNHLYFYWYRQILGQKVEFLVSFYNNEISEKSEIFDDQFSVERPDGSNFTLKIRSTKLEDSAMYFCASSEIGFNSPLHFGNGTRLTVT.

This clonotype was counted only a few times. The chain employs TRBV24-1 and TRBJ1-5, with TRBD1 matching 7 bases. Germline V gene sequence: CDR1 KGHDR, CDR2 SFDVKD. V was pared by 1 base and J by 5 bases, with 7 bases of the junction left unmatched. There are 16 residues in the CDR3. CDR3 sequence: CATSDFSTGAHQPQHF. CDR3 nucleotides: TGTGCCACCAGTGATTTCTCCACAGGGGCCCATCAGCCCCAGCATTTT.

This clonotype showed up just a few times. V is TRBV7-9 and J is TRBJ1-5; D ambiguous. The CDR3 runs 14 residues. Germline V lookup: CDR1 SEHNR, CDR2 FQNEAQ (reference sequence). V lost 4 bases, J lost 6 bases, and 13 bases lay in between. CDR3 region: CASSYESMGQPQHF. CDR3 DNA: TGTGCCAGCAGCTATGAGAGTATGGGTCAGCCCCAGCATTTT.

This clonotype was recorded many times. The chain joins TRBV12-3 or TRBV12-4 to TRBJ1-2, with a tentative D call TRBD1 (5 bases). V lost 5 bases to trimming and J lost 3 bases, with 13 bases between them. The CDR3 loop spans 14 amino acids. As DNA, the CDR3 is TGTGCCAGCAGTCCGGGGACGGCCGACTATGGCTACACCTTC. It is translated as CASSPGTADYGYTF.

This clonotype was counted a few times. J is TRBJ2-2 and V is TRBV20-1; 8 nucleotides line up with TRBD2. CDR1 and CDR2 from the germline V gene are DFQATT and SNEGSKA (reference sequence). Trimming removed 2 bases from V and 2 bases from J; junction bases left unmatched: 7. The CDR3 sequence is 16 residues long. CDR3 amino acids: CSARPAGVPNTGELFF. DNA for the CDR3: TGCAGTGCTAGACCAGCGGGAGTTCCTAACACCGGGGAGCTGTTTTTT.

The rearrangement uses TRBV6-5 and TRBJ2-7; 11 bases line up with TRBD2. The length of the CDR3 is 17 residues. V was clipped by 2 bases and J by 2 bases; unmatched bases: 8. Germline V gene lookup returns CDR1 MNHEY and CDR2 SVGAGI. Here the CDR3 reads CASSYTRLAGLTYEQYF. CDR3 bases: TGTGCCAGCAGTTACACCCGACTAGCGGGGCTTACCTACGAGCAGTACTTC.